This T cell receptor (beta chain) was profiled in a study of cytomegalovirus exposure and HLA in healthy donors. Study-wide results and caveats: Analyzed later, most CMV-associated TCR beta chains appeared HLA-restricted.

The germline gives CDR1 SNHLY, CDR2 FYNNEI. The CDR3 is made up of 12 amino acids. The V and J ends lost 5 bases and 7 bases, in that order; junction bases with no gene match: 3. The study ran its PCR with 60 Vbeta and 13 Jbeta primers. Authors' methods: Approximately 73 million unique TCR beta chains, roughly 10 million shared, were counted in a later analysis. Only in-frame clones appear in the TCRdb table, and some are missing; sequencing was by immunoSEQ multiplex PCR. That table supplies the V and J calls and clone size; D and trimming were determined from the DNA. The repertoire has 150,000 to 200,000 clones, about 81% of them found once; the top ten carry about 1.9%. Concerning this clone: Its antigen is unknown.

Input material: PBMCs. V and J are TRBV2 and TRBJ1-2; 8 bases line up with TRBD1. The source of this sequence is a woman aged 18-29 years in good health and CMV-seropositive. CDR3 nucleotide sequence: TGTGCCAGCAGTAGAACAGGGGGTGGCTACACCTTC. Its translation: CASSRTGGGYTF.